This T cell receptor beta chain was sequenced during a study of T-cell memory formation after mild COVID-19. Study-wide context: Largely, the TCR clusters proved donor specific. Study results and caveats: A balance of CD4 and CD8 characterized clones contracting day 15 to 85, whereas later expanders leaned CD4+. The pre-infection memory compartment contained some responding clones, suggesting cross-reactive memory joined.

TCRdb re-called the 5' RACE reads with MiXCR, one entry per CDR3 protein. The repertoire includes about 280,000 distinct CDR3 sequences, 8% to 9% of them detected once, and approximately 23% sits in the top ten. Deletions cut 3 bases from V and 6 bases from J, with 12 bases between. Germline values: CDR1 SGHKS, CDR2 YYEKEE (reference sequence). CDR3 length equals 13 residues. This clonotype has just a few counts. Its target is not known. The sequencing input was PBMCs or a T cell subset sorted from them (not recorded which). The genes are TRBV5-5 and TRBJ1-2, with a tentative D call TRBD1 (6 bases). The receptor was isolated from a man between 18 and 35 years old who had mild COVID-19 (a few samples of this study predate the infection). Cell type and time point are not known. CDR3 amino acids: CASSSPDRHGYTF. In nucleotides, the CDR3 is TGTGCCAGCAGCTCTCCGGACAGACATGGCTACACCTTC.